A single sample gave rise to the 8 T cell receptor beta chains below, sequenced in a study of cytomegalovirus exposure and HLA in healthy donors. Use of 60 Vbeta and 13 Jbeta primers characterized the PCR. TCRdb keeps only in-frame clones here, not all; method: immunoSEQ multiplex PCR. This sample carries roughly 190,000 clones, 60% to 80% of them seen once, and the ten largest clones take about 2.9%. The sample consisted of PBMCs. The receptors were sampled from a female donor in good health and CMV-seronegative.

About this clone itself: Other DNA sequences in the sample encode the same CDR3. As DNA, the CDR3 is TGTGCCAGCAGTGAAGGACTAGCGGGGCCTTACGAGCAGTACTTC. It translates to CASSEGLAGPYEQYF. The V gene is TRBV6-1, the J gene TRBJ2-7; TRBD2 aligns across 11 bases. The CDR3 is made up of 15 amino acids. With 1 base clipped from V and 4 bases from J, the junction kept 3 bases outside the gene matches. Germline loops: CDR1 MNHNS, CDR2 SASEGT.

The CDR3 region is CASRRDGSYEQYF. The CDR3, as DNA: TGTGCCAGCAGGCGGGACGGAAGCTACGAGCAGTACTTC. The V gene is TRBV5-4, the J gene TRBJ2-7; a weak D match, TRBD2 (6 bases). The germline V gene has CDR1 SGHNT and CDR2 YYREEE (reference sequence). Trimming took off 5 bases at V and 3 bases at J, with 12 bases between the two ends. The CDR3 extends over 13 amino acids. Complete variable domain (other parts from reference TRBV5-4 and TRBJ2-7): ETGVTQSPTHLIKTRGQQVTLRCSSQSGHNTVSWYQQALGQGPQFIFQYYREEENGRGNFPPRFSGLQFPNYSSELNVNALELDDSALYLCASRRDGSYEQYFGPGTRLTVT.

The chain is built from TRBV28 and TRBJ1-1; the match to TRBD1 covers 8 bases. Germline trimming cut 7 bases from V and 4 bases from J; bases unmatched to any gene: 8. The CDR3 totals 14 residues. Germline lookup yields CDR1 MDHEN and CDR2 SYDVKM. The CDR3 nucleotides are TGTGCCAGCAAAAGGACAGGGCTTGCCACTGAAGCTTTCTTT. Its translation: CASKRTGLATEAFF. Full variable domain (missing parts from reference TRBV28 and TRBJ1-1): DVKVTQSSRYLVKRTGEKVFLECVQDMDHENMFWYRQDPGLGLRLIYFSYDVKMKEKGDIPEGYSVSREKKERFSLILESASTNQTSMYLCASKRTGLATEAFFGQGTRLTVV.

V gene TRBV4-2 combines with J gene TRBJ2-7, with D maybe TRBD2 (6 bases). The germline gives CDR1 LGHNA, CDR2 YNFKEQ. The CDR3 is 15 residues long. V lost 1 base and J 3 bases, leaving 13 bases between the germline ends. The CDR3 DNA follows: TGTGCCAGCAGCCAAGGGGGCGGGACCTTCTACGAGCAGTACTTC. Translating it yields CASSQGGGTFYEQYF.

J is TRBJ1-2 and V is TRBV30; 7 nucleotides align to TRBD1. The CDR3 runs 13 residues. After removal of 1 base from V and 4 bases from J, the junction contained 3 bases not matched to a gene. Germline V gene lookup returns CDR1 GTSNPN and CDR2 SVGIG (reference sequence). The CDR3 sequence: CAWSGDSFYGYTF. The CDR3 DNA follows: TGTGCCTGGAGTGGGGACAGTTTCTATGGCTACACCTTC.

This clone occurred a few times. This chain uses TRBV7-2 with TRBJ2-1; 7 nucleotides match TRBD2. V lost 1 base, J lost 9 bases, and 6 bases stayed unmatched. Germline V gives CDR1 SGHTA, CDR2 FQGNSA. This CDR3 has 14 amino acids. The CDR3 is CASSLDGRYGEQFF. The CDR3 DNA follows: TGTGCCAGCAGCTTAGACGGGAGGTACGGTGAGCAGTTCTTC.

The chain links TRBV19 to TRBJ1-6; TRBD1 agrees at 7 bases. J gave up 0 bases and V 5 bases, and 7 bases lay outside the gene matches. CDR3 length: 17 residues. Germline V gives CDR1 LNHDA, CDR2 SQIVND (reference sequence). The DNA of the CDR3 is TGTGCCAGTAGTCATGAGGGGGCAAGCTCCTATAATTCACCCCTCCACTTT. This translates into CASSHEGASSYNSPLHF.

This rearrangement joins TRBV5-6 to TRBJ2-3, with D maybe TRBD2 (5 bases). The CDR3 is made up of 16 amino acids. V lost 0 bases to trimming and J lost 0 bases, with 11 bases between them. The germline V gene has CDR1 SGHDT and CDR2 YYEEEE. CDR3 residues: CASSLGPGSSTDTQYF. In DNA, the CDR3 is TGTGCCAGCAGCTTGGGCCCGGGATCCAGCACAGATACGCAGTATTTT.